One and the same sample provided the 16 T cell receptor beta chains below, sequenced in a study of T-cell memory formation after mild COVID-19. TCRdb called the 5' RACE reads again in MiXCR, with one record for every CDR3 protein. In the table there are about 440,000 distinct CDR3 sequences, 20% of which are singletons. The sample was PBMCs or a T cell subset sorted from them (not recorded which). All receptors come from an adult woman who had mild COVID-19 (a few samples of this study predate the infection). Cell type and time point are not known.

The V call is TRBV29-1, the J call TRBJ1-3, with D possibly being TRBD1 (5 bases). This CDR3 is built from 14 residues. Looked up from germline, CDR1 is SQVTM and CDR2 is ANQGSEA. With 6 bases removed from V and 4 bases from J, the gap between germline ends came to 16 bases. In DNA form, the CDR3 reads TGCAGCGTCCTTACCGGGACCGCCGGAAACACCATATATTTT. It encodes CSVLTGTAGNTIYF.

CDR3 residues: CASSQEGHTDTQYF. As DNA, the CDR3 is TGTGCCAGCAGCCAAGAGGGACACACAGATACGCAGTATTTT. V gene TRBV7-2 combines with J gene TRBJ2-3; D perhaps matches TRBD1 (6 bases). The CDR3 is 14 amino acids. The germline V and J ends were trimmed by 5 bases and 2 bases, with 11 bases remaining between them. Germline CDR1 and CDR2: SGHTA and FQGNSA.

This clonotype was observed a few times. The chain carries TRBV18 and TRBJ1-5; D may be TRBD1 (5 bases). Germline-derived CDR1 and CDR2 are KGHSH and LQKENI. The CDR3 length is 13 residues. The V end lost 6 bases, the J end lost 15 bases, and 21 bases lay between the germline ends. The CDR3 region is CASSPTEGRRLHF. The CDR3 coding sequence is TGTGCCAGCTCTCCGACAGAGGGGAGGCGGCTGCATTTT.

This clonotype was seen only a few times. The chain combines TRBV5-1 with TRBJ1-5; D is perhaps TRBD1 (6 bases). Looked up from germline, CDR1 is SGHRS and CDR2 is YFSETQ. The CDR3 totals 15 residues. Trimming took off 4 bases at V and 4 bases at J, with 15 bases between the two ends. In nucleotides, the CDR3 is TGCGCCAGCAGCGTGACAGGAGATTGGAATCAGCCCCAGCATTTT. Protein product: CASSVTGDWNQPQHF.

This clonotype was picked up a small number of times. This sequence joins TRBV6-5 and TRBJ1-2; possible D gene TRBD1, 5 bases. CDR1 and CDR2 from the germline V gene are MNHEY and SVGAGI. The CDR3 is made up of 12 amino acids. V gave up 7 bases and J gave up 3 bases, with 9 bases separating them. The CDR3 loop is CASTRGDYGYTF. The CDR3 nucleotides are TGTGCCAGCACCCGGGGGGACTATGGCTACACCTTC.

V is TRBV7-3 and J is TRBJ2-2, with TRBD2 matching over 8 bases. V was clipped by 4 bases and J by 4 bases; unmatched bases: 8. The CDR3 is 16 residues long. Per germline, CDR1 SGHTA and CDR2 FQGTGA. CDR3 nucleotide sequence: TGTGCCAGCAGCTCTACCACTAGCGGAGTCACCGGGGAGCTGTTTTTT. It encodes CASSSTTSGVTGELFF.

V gene TRBV7-9 combines with J gene TRBJ2-3; D may be TRBD2 (6 bases). The CDR3 consists of 16 residues. V was shortened by 3 bases and J by 3 bases, with 16 bases between the two germline ends. Per germline, CDR1 SEHNR and CDR2 FQNEAQ (reference sequence). The CDR3 is CASSLGTGEATDTQYF. In DNA, the CDR3 is TGTGCCAGCAGCTTGGGCACGGGAGAGGCGACAGATACGCAGTATTTT.

The chain recombines TRBV12-3 or TRBV12-4 with TRBJ1-6; D not resolved. The CDR3 is 14 residues long. Trimming pared 5 bases from V and 2 bases from J, leaving 7 bases between. The CDR3 coding sequence is TGTGCCAGCAGTACGGGCCCCTATAATTCACCCCTCCACTTT. It is translated as CASSTGPYNSPLHF.

This clonotype has more than one count but fewer than ten. The chain links TRBV5-1 to TRBJ2-2; D may be TRBD1 (6 bases). V shed 4 bases and J shed 4 bases, with 17 bases lying between them. Germline CDR1 and CDR2: SGHRS and YFSETQ. This CDR3 is built from 16 residues. The CDR3 region is CASSPDRTSGTGELFF. CDR3 sequence (DNA): TGCGCCAGCAGCCCTGACAGGACTTCAGGCACCGGGGAGCTGTTTTTT.

The chain employs TRBV5-4 and TRBJ2-3, with D perhaps TRBD1 (5 bases). V was shortened by 1 base and J by 9 bases, with 21 bases between the two germline ends. CDR1 is SGHNT, CDR2 YYREEE, per germline (reference sequence). This CDR3 is built from 16 residues. The CDR3 sequence is CASSLRQARGHDTQYF. The DNA of the CDR3 is TGTGCCAGCAGCTTGAGGCAGGCGAGAGGACACGACACGCAGTATTTT.

This clonotype was picked up many times. The V gene is TRBV12-3 or TRBV12-4, the J gene TRBJ2-7; D might be TRBD2 (6 bases). V shed 7 bases and J shed 3 bases, with 13 bases lying between them. CDR3 size: 13 residues. The CDR3 coding sequence is TGTGCCAGCACTGGTAGCGGCTACTACGAGCAGTACTTC. Its protein is CASTGSGYYEQYF.

The chain combines TRBV5-5 with TRBJ2-1; 7 bases are a match to TRBD1. The CDR3 is 15 amino acids. Germline trimming cut 1 base from V and 2 bases from J; bases unmatched to any gene: 3. CDR1 SGHKS and CDR2 YYEKEE come from the germline V gene (reference sequence). CDR3: CASSLTGTAYNEQFF. In DNA form, the CDR3 reads TGTGCCAGCAGCTTGACTGGGACAGCCTACAATGAGCAGTTCTTC.

This clonotype was detected many times. The CDR3 spells CASSIRQGGLQETQYF. The CDR3 DNA reads as TGTGCCAGCAGCATACGACAGGGGGGCCTACAAGAGACCCAGTACTTC. The chain recombines TRBV9 with TRBJ2-5; 9 nucleotides match TRBD1. J was trimmed by 2 bases and V by 4 bases; bases with no gene match: 9. Per germline, CDR1 SGDLS and CDR2 YYNGEE. CDR3 length: 16 amino acids.

CDR3 protein: CASIRAPTGELFF. The CDR3, as DNA: TGTGCCAGCATCAGGGCTCCCACCGGGGAGCTGTTTTTT. The chain employs TRBV12-3 or TRBV12-4 and TRBJ2-2; tentative D call: TRBD1 (5 bases). This CDR3 is built from 13 residues. Trimming left V 7 bases short and J 4 bases short, with 10 bases between.

The V and J genes are TRBV14 and TRBJ2-5, with D unresolved. Looked up from germline, CDR1 is SGHDN and CDR2 is FVKESK. This CDR3 has 12 residues. Between the trimmed V and J ends, which lost 2 bases and 4 bases, there was a span of 5 bases. The CDR3 DNA sequence: TGTGCCAGCAGCCAATTCGGAGAGACCCAGTACTTC. This sequence encodes CASSQFGETQYF.

The chain combines TRBV25-1 with TRBJ1-4, with unresolved D. CDR3 length equals 17 residues. In germline, CDR1 is MGHDK, CDR2 SYGVNS. Trimming left V 0 bases short and J 8 bases short, with 19 bases between. CDR3 protein: CASSEYQGPHRGEKLFF. CDR3 sequence (DNA): TGTGCCAGCAGTGAATATCAAGGGCCTCACCGCGGGGAAAAACTGTTTTTT. Using reference TRBV25-1 and TRBJ1-4 for the parts outside the CDR3, the full variable domain is EADIYQTPRYLVIGTGKKITLECSQTMGHDKMYWYQQDPGMELHLIHYSYGVNSTEKGDLSSESTVSRIRTEHFPLTLESARPSHTSQYLCASSEYQGPHRGEKLFFGSGTQLSVL.